This T cell receptor (beta chain) emerged from a study of blood T cell repertoires in COVID-19 (dated by TCRdb to 2018 to 2020). Background for the entire study: Collaborator samples came from the United States, Italy and Spain and covered acute and convalescent phases of COVID-19. The material from the prospective study consisted of cDNA or gDNA derived from T cells, B-cell-depleted T cells, or PBMCs. Deeply sampled blood TCRbeta repertoires from subjects exposed to, actively infected with, or recovered from COVID-19 were included in the dataset. A freely available public database, intended as a resource for researchers studying the immune response to SARS-CoV-2, is where the repertoires were released. The samples were drawn from the first 160 participants of the ongoing ImmuneRACE study and from about 1,200 subjects provided by 6 global collaborators. Nearly every sample came with metadata listing a de-identified subject ID, COVID-19 status, age in years and sex. Where available, HLA class I and class II types were taken from metadata supplied by the sample provider and were not determined by assay-based typing.

The immunoSEQ Assay, a bias-controlled multiplex PCR, was used to amplify TCRbeta CDR3 regions from genomic DNA. The source study handled its data this way. Within the assay, amplification of reference gene primers was used to estimate how many nucleated cells each sample contained. To quantify the absolute abundance of each unique TCRbeta CDR3 rearrangement, sequence reads were collapsed and filtered. For each sample, productive Simpson clonality was calculated as the square root of Simpson's diversity index over productive rearrangements. This immuneACCESS table, as held by TCRdb, lists in-frame sequences with V and J called but not all clones. Of the missing ones, under half trace to an unresolved V gene in checked studies; the others have no known cause. Clone size and V and J calls were adopted from that table, with D and trimming inferred from the DNA. The sample table contains under 250,000 clones; only one count was recorded for less than 90% of them. The ten largest clones add up to roughly 5% of the sample.

As to this clone: No antigen is known for it. It may be a read error: a sequence one base away is much more abundant.

Samples from volunteer blood donors who had recovered from COVID-19 were contributed by a second Seattle source. Each collaborating institution followed its own protocols to collect whole blood in K2EDTA tubes. For TCRbeta analysis, collaborators shipped samples as frozen whole blood, isolated PBMCs, or DNA extracted from either of those sample types. The research as a whole found: Clinical and demographic metadata were provided uncurated, with the amount varying by source and participant.

Its CDR3 holds 17 amino acids, cysteine through phenylalanine. Kept here is only the CDR3 DNA, which spans 51 bases and is read in frame from base 1. The germline ends are 12 bases apart after V is trimmed by 0 bases and J by 0 bases. From the germline V gene, CDR1 is SGHDT and CDR2 is YYEEEE. In this chain, TRBV5-6 is recombined with TRBJ1-4; too little of a D gene remains to name it. The source material was peripheral blood. The clonotype comes from an older woman who had recovered from COVID-19. The nucleotides read TGTGCCAGCAGCTTGGCAGGCGGGTATACAACTAATGAAAAACTGTTTTTT. This translates into CASSLAGGYTTNEKLFF. Beyond the CDR3, the reference TRBV5-6 and TRBJ1-4 genes provide the residues; the full variable domain reads: DAGVTQSPTHLIKTRGQQVTLRCSPKSGHDTVSWYQQALGQGPQFIFQYYEEEERQRGNFPDRFSGHQFPNYSSELNVNALLLGDSALYLCASSLAGGYTTNEKLFFGSGTQLSVL.